This TCR beta chain was sequenced for a study of T-cell memory formation after mild COVID-19. The wider study: TCR clusters showed largely donor specificity.

TCRdb reprocessed the 5' RACE reads via MiXCR and lists one record per CDR3 protein. Of about 620,000 distinct CDR3 sequences detected, approximately 18% appear once; the ten largest clones hold around 12%. The V gene's germline CDR1 is SGHVS and CDR2 FNYEAQ. The CDR3 sequence is 17 residues long. V shed 5 bases, J shed 3 bases, and the junction held 13 bases outside the gene matches. The genes are TRBV7-6 and TRBJ1-2, with 9 nucleotides matching TRBD1. This clonotype was sampled from an adult woman who had mild COVID-19 (a few samples of this study predate the infection). Cell type and time point are not known. Sequencing used PBMCs or a T cell subset sorted from them (not recorded which). The CDR3 nucleotides are TGTGCCAGCAGCCAGGACAGGGGCGCCCCGGGGGACTATGGCTACACCTTC. This sequence encodes CASSQDRGAPGDYGYTF.